Shown below are 7 T cell receptor beta chains from a single sample sequenced in a study of blood T cell repertoires in COVID-19. The data were produced by immunoSEQ multiplex PCR, yet TCRdb's version contains in-frame clones alone and is incomplete. The sample has about 300,000 clones; around 83% are singletons. The sample consisted of peripheral blood. The receptor source for this set is a woman between 50 and 59 years old with acute or convalescent COVID-19.

The CDR3 sequence is CATSLSGFPEAFF. Here the CDR3 DNA reads TGTGCCACCAGCCTGTCAGGGTTCCCTGAAGCTTTCTTT. V and J are TRBV24-1 and TRBJ1-1; D is possibly TRBD1 (5 bases). The germline gives CDR1 KGHDR, CDR2 SFDVKD. CDR3 length: 13 amino acids. Trimming left V 7 bases short and J 6 bases short, with 14 bases between.

V and J are TRBV2 and TRBJ1-3; D is unresolved. Trimming took 2 bases from V and 0 from J, leaving 11 bases between them. Per the germline V gene, CDR1 is SNHLY and CDR2 is FYNNEI. The CDR3 runs to 16 residues. This CDR3 is CASSESGPSSGNTIYF. The DNA of the CDR3 is TGTGCCAGCAGTGAATCAGGCCCTTCCTCTGGAAACACCATATATTTT.

With regard to this clone: The same CDR3 can be traced to other DNA sequences in this sample. The CDR3 coding sequence is TGTGCCAGCTCACCACAAACAGGTGGGACTGAAGCTTTCTTT. It specifies CASSPQTGGTEAFF. The chain couples TRBV18 to TRBJ1-1; weak D call: TRBD1 (5 bases). The V end lost 1 base, the J end lost 5 bases, and 11 bases lay between the germline ends. Germline CDR1 and CDR2: KGHSH and LQKENI. This CDR3 has 14 residues.

This clone was seen a few times. J is TRBJ2-7 and V is TRBV4-1; tentative D call: TRBD2 (7 bases). The CDR3 consists of 17 residues. Trimming left V 3 bases short and J 0 bases short, with 18 bases between. The germline gives CDR1 MGHRA, CDR2 YSYEKL. The CDR3 loop reads CASSQRGGWDSSYEQYF. CDR3 nucleotide sequence: TGCGCCAGCAGCCAGAGGGGGGGCTGGGATAGCTCCTACGAGCAGTACTTC.

The chain employs TRBV7-2 and TRBJ1-1; 7 nucleotides align to TRBD1. Germline V gene data show CDR1 as SGHTA and CDR2 as FQGNSA. This CDR3 has 13 residues. Trimming took 3 bases from V and 5 from J; bases not matched to a gene: 3. CDR3 sequence: CASSFTGVTEAFF. CDR3 coding DNA: TGTGCCAGCAGCTTTACAGGGGTTACTGAAGCTTTCTTT.

V gene TRBV13 combines with J gene TRBJ2-3; D is possibly TRBD1 (6 bases). CDR3 length equals 14 residues. In germline, CDR1 is PRHDT, CDR2 FYEKMQ (reference sequence). V was trimmed by 2 bases and J by 3 bases, leaving 9 bases between them. The CDR3 region is CASSLNRVTDTQYF. CDR3 nucleotide sequence: TGTGCCAGCAGCTTAAACAGGGTGACAGATACGCAGTATTTT.

This clone was recorded a few times. This sequence joins TRBV28 and TRBJ1-2; D is uncertain. Per the germline V gene, CDR1 is MDHEN and CDR2 is SYDVKM. The CDR3 is made up of 14 amino acids. The V gene lost 6 bases and the J gene lost 4 bases, with 15 bases spanning the gap. CDR3 sequence: CASRSSMEGYGYTF. In DNA, the CDR3 is TGTGCCAGCAGGTCATCTATGGAGGGCTATGGCTACACCTTC.